The T cell receptor beta chain described here comes from a study of T cell responses to AZD1222 COVID-19 vaccine. Germline loops: CDR1 MNHEY, CDR2 SVGAGI. The CDR3 is made up of 13 amino acids. Trimming cost V 6 bases and J 6 bases, with 11 bases left between them. Repertoires were generated with immunoSEQ multiplex PCR, while TCRdb's copy carries only in-frame clones and drops some. The data show about 160,000 clones, 90% seen once. This chain uses TRBV6-5 with TRBJ1-4; D is ambiguous. This sequence originates from an adult who received the AZD1222 COVID-19 vaccine. This specimen was peripheral blood, taken 28 days after the second AZD1222 dose. Written as DNA, the CDR3 is TGTGCCAGCAGCCCCAGTTGGGATGAAAAACTGTTTTTT. This sequence encodes CASSPSWDEKLFF.